The 24 T cell receptor beta chains given below trace back to one sample, sequenced in a study of regulatory T cells in long-lasting Graves disease (dated by TCRdb to the early 2020s). Library construction relied on multiplex PCR. Sequencing took place on an Illumina HiSeq 4000. To build TCR beta libraries, CDR3 regions were amplified by Arm-PCR using iRepertoire HTBI primers. TCRdb reprocessing: public reads trimmed at Q25 with fastp, clones called with MiXCR, in-frame beta chains kept. A single entry per CDR3 protein holds the most common genes and DNA from its merged rows. The sample table shows around 340,000 distinct CDR3 sequences, and less than 20% are seen once. Clones ranked in the top ten supply 25% to 35% of the sample. This sample's time point label indicates: persistent/refractory GD, antithyroid drugs over 5 years with positive TRAb. For both TCR sequencing and RNA sequencing, RNA was extracted from PBMCs using TRIzol.

Sequenced material: peripheral blood mononuclear cells (PBMCs), taken when the disease was refractory, from a patient treated with antithyroid drugs. Receptors were obtained from a female donor with Graves disease.

This clonotype appeared many times. The chain uses TRBV3-1 and TRBJ2-7; D is undetermined. Trimming shortened V by 5 bases and J by 0 bases, and 8 bases separated the two germline ends. The CDR3 consists of 13 residues. CDR1 and CDR2 (germline): LGHDT, YNNKEL (reference sequence). The CDR3 loop reads CASSSSTSYEQYF. For the CDR3, the DNA is TGTGCCAGCAGCTCCTCAACCTCCTACGAGCAGTACTTC.

The chain has TRBV9 and TRBJ2-5, with TRBD1 identical over 8 bases. Germline lookup yields CDR1 SGDLS and CDR2 YYNGEE. This CDR3 has 15 amino acids. With V trimmed by 0 bases and J by 6 bases, 7 bases remained unmatched. CDR3 residues: CASSVGAGGEKTQYF. CDR3 DNA: TGTGCCAGCAGCGTAGGAGCAGGGGGCGAAAAGACCCAGTACTTC.

This clonotype showed up many times. The chain recombines TRBV28 with TRBJ1-1; possible D gene TRBD1, 5 bases. The CDR3 is made up of 14 amino acids. Trimming took 6 bases from V and 4 from J, leaving 15 bases between them. Germline CDR1 is MDHEN and CDR2 is SYDVKM. The CDR3 nucleotides read TGTGCCAGCAGCCGACAGTTAATCGGCACTGAAGCTTTCTTT. Amino acids: CASSRQLIGTEAFF.

The chain couples TRBV18 to TRBJ1-1; no reliable D call. Per germline, CDR1 KGHSH and CDR2 LQKENI. This CDR3 has 15 residues. The V and J ends lost 2 bases and 0 bases respectively, with 10 bases between them. The DNA for the CDR3 is TGTGCCAGCTCACCATCCCAGCTTATGAACACTGAAGCTTTCTTT. It is translated as CASSPSQLMNTEAFF.

The chain is built from TRBV11-2 and TRBJ1-1; 7 nucleotides match TRBD1. The CDR3 is 15 residues long. V shed 0 bases and J 0 bases; nucleotides not matched to a gene: 1. Looked up from germline, CDR1 is SGHAT and CDR2 is FQNNGV. The CDR3 region is CASSLERGLNTEAFF. DNA for the CDR3: TGTGCCAGCAGCTTAGAGAGGGGGCTGAACACTGAAGCTTTCTTT. The full variable domain, in which reference TRBV11-2 and TRBJ1-1 provide the parts outside the CDR3, is EAGVAQSPRYKIIEKRQSVAFWCNPISGHATLYWYQQILGQGPKLLIQFQNNGVVDDSQLPKDRFSAERLKGVDSTLKIQPAKLEDSAVYLCASSLERGLNTEAFFGQGTRLTVV.

In regard to this clonotype: Possible read error: a much larger clone is one base away. Given the absence of the conserved phenylalanine or tryptophan at the CDR3 end, a read error is likely. The chain couples TRBV20-1 to TRBJ2-7, with 13 nucleotides matching TRBD2. CDR1 is DFQATT and CDR2 is SNEGSKA in the germline V gene (reference sequence). V was pared by 4 bases and J by 0 bases, with 9 bases of the junction left unmatched. The CDR3 runs 17 residues. This CDR3 reads CSATILAGGPLSYEQYS. CDR3 DNA sequence: TGCAGTGCTACTATACTAGCGGGAGGGCCTCTCTCCTACGAGCAGTACTCC.

V usage is TRBV18 and J usage is TRBJ1-2; 9 bases are shared with TRBD1. CDR1 is KGHSH, CDR2 LQKENI, per germline. V dropped 3 bases and J dropped 0; count of bases not matched to a gene: 5. The CDR3 spans 16 residues. CDR3 coding DNA: TGTGCCAGCTCACCCGGGACAGGGAACGCTAACTATGGCTACACCTTC. This codes for CASSPGTGNANYGYTF.

This clonotype has only a few counts. The V gene is TRBV5-1, the J gene TRBJ2-7, with 7 nucleotides matching TRBD1. CDR1 is SGHRS and CDR2 is YFSETQ in the germline V gene. V was pared by 4 bases and J by 7 bases, with 20 bases of the junction left unmatched. The CDR3 covers 17 residues. The CDR3 reads CASSPGTASSSLREQYF. CDR3 in DNA: TGCGCCAGCAGCCCAGGGACAGCTTCGAGTTCTTTACGGGAGCAGTACTTC.

There are many counts of this clonotype. The chain couples TRBV11-3 to TRBJ1-4; TRBD1 might be the D (6 bases). CDR3 length equals 16 residues. The V end lost 5 bases, the J end lost 0 bases, and 13 bases lay between the germline ends. CDR1 and CDR2 (germline): SGHNT, YENEEA. CDR3 in amino acids: CASSVGQSATNEKLFF. CDR3 sequence (DNA): TGTGCCAGCAGCGTCGGACAGTCTGCAACTAATGAAAAACTGTTTTTT.

This chain links TRBV4-3 with TRBJ2-2, with D possibly called TRBD1 or TRBD2 (5 bases each). V gave up 0 bases and J gave up 4 bases, with 9 bases separating them. This CDR3 contains 15 residues. In germline, CDR1 is LGHNA, CDR2 YSLEER. In DNA form, the CDR3 reads TGCGCCAGCAGCCAAGATTGGGGGATCACCGGGGAGCTGTTTTTT. This gives the protein CASSQDWGITGELFF.

This chain uses TRBV2 with TRBJ2-1; 11 bases fit TRBD1. The CDR3 consists of 17 residues. Germline CDR1 reads SNHLY; CDR2 reads FYNNEI. J lost 9 bases, V lost 3 bases, and 13 bases had no gene match. This chain's CDR3 is CASSDGAGTGGRREQFF. CDR3 sequence (DNA): TGTGCCAGCAGTGACGGTGCGGGGACAGGGGGGCGGCGTGAGCAGTTCTTC.

This clonotype was seen more than once but under ten times. The chain employs TRBV5-5 and TRBJ1-4; D perhaps matches TRBD1 (6 bases). The CDR3 consists of 14 residues. The V and J ends lost 0 bases and 7 bases respectively, with 10 bases between them. Germline CDR1 reads SGHKS; CDR2 reads YYEKEE (reference sequence). The CDR3 reads CASSLAGASEKLFF. CDR3 bases: TGTGCCAGCAGCTTGGCGGGGGCGTCTGAAAAACTGTTTTTT. Together with reference TRBV5-5 and TRBJ1-4, the CDR3 gives the full variable domain: DAGVTQSPTHLIKTRGQQVTLRCSPISGHKSVSWYQQVLGQGPQFIFQYYEKEERGRGNFPDRFSARQFPNYSSELNVNALLLGDSALYLCASSLAGASEKLFFGSGTQLSVL.

This clonotype was detected a few times. The chain uses TRBV6-1 and TRBJ1-4, with 9 bases matching TRBD1. The germline V gene has CDR1 MNHNS and CDR2 SASEGT. With V trimmed by 6 bases and J by 7 bases, 12 bases remained unmatched. There are 16 residues in the CDR3. The DNA of the CDR3 is TGTGCCAGCAGCCAAAATTACAGGGGGCAAGGTGAAAAACTGTTTTTT. This translates into CASSQNYRGQGEKLFF.

This clonotype was recorded many times. The rearrangement joins TRBV6-1 to TRBJ1-6; D gene ambiguous. Trimming shortened V by 6 bases and J by 6 bases, and 12 bases separated the two germline ends. The CDR3 runs to 14 residues. The germline CDR1 and CDR2 sequences are MNHNS and SASEGT. The CDR3 is CASSRSGFNSPLHF. The CDR3 DNA reads TGTGCCAGCAGCAGGAGTGGGTTTAATTCACCCCTCCACTTT.

In its sample, this clonotype was seen many times. V gene TRBV28 combines with J gene TRBJ1-4, with D hard to call. CDR3 length equals 17 residues. CDR1 and CDR2 (germline): MDHEN, SYDVKM. V was shortened by 6 bases and J by 5 bases, with 22 bases between the two germline ends. The CDR3, as DNA: TGTGCCAGCAGCCGGTTCCACGGCGTAGGGCCAAATGAAAAACTGTTTTTT. Translating gives CASSRFHGVGPNEKLFF.

The chain carries TRBV27 and TRBJ2-7; D remains ambiguous. The CDR3 has 13 amino acids. The V gene lost 3 bases and the J gene lost 0 bases, with 6 bases spanning the gap. The germline CDR1 and CDR2 sequences are MNHEY and SMNVEV (reference sequence). The CDR3 region has the DNA TGTGCCAGCAGTTTTAGGAGCTCCTACGAGCAGTACTTC. This gives the protein CASSFRSSYEQYF.

The chain couples TRBV6-9 to TRBJ1-2; no clear D gene. The CDR3 is 14 residues long. V lost 2 bases and J lost 8, with 15 bases in between. Germline CDR1 and CDR2: MNHGY and SVAAGI. CDR3 amino acids: CASSYTRGSTGYTF. In DNA, the CDR3 is TGTGCCAGCAGTTATACCCGAGGCAGTACGGGCTACACCTTC.

On this clonotype itself: Possible read error: a much larger clone is one base away. The gene calls are TRBV11-2 and TRBJ1-1; D possibly corresponds to TRBD1 (6 bases). Germline lookup yields CDR1 SGHAT and CDR2 FQNNGV. Deletions cut 0 bases from V and 7 bases from J, with 18 bases between. The CDR3 is made up of 16 amino acids. The CDR3 DNA is TGTGCCAGCAGCTTAGACGGGGGGCGCTTGAAGATTGAAGCTTTCTTT. It is translated as CASSLDGGRLKIEAFF. The full variable domain, its missing parts supplied by reference TRBV11-2 and TRBJ1-1, is EAGVAQSPRYKIIEKRQSVAFWCNPISGHATLYWYQQILGQGPKLLIQFQNNGVVDDSQLPKDRFSAERLKGVDSTLKIQPAKLEDSAVYLCASSLDGGRLKIEAFFGQGTRLTVV.

This clonotype was counted ten times or more. The rearrangement joins TRBV12-5 to TRBJ1-6; D is ambiguous. Trimming removed 6 bases at V and 7 bases at J, with 10 bases between. The CDR3 length is 13 residues. Looked up from germline, CDR1 is LGHNT and CDR2 is FRNRAP. In nucleotides, the CDR3 is TGTGCTAGTGGACGGGGTATCAATTCACCCCTCCACTTT. This codes for CASGRGINSPLHF.

This clonotype was observed a handful of times. This chain connects TRBV5-1 to TRBJ1-1; D remains ambiguous. The CDR3 is made up of 19 amino acids. The germline gives CDR1 SGHRS, CDR2 YFSETQ. V was cut by 2 bases and J by 0 bases, with 23 bases left in between. The CDR3 nucleotides read TGCGCCAGCAGCTTTGACCTCGAAGGGTCCACTATTATGAACACTGAAGCTTTCTTT. It yields the protein CASSFDLEGSTIMNTEAFF.

In its sample, this clonotype was seen many times. The chain employs TRBV28 and TRBJ2-7; D possibly corresponds to TRBD1 (6 bases). Deletions cut 4 bases from V and 6 bases from J, with 10 bases between. Germline CDR1 reads MDHEN; CDR2 reads SYDVKM. The CDR3 length is 12 residues. In nucleotides, the CDR3 is TGTGCCAGCAGTTCAACAGGGTCCGAGCAGTACTTC. This translates into CASSSTGSEQYF.

This clonotype was seen only a few times. The V and J genes are TRBV6-1 and TRBJ1-1, with D possibly matching TRBD1 (6 bases). Trimming removed 6 bases at V and 1 base at J, with 18 bases between. This CDR3 is built from 16 residues. CDR1 MNHNS and CDR2 SASEGT come from the germline V gene. CDR3 sequence: CASSSFKQGPNTEAFF. The CDR3 coding sequence is TGTGCCAGCAGCTCTTTCAAACAGGGCCCGAACACTGAAGCTTTCTTT.

With respect to this clonotype: A much bigger clone sits one base away, suggesting this may be a read error. The chain is built from TRBV20-1 and TRBJ1-1, with D possibly matching TRBD1 (5 bases). V was pared by 0 bases and J by 3 bases, with 14 bases between. CDR1 is DFQATT, CDR2 SNEGSKA, per germline (reference sequence). The CDR3 has 15 amino acids. CDR3 DNA: TGCAGTGCTAGAGATTATCAGGGAGGGGACACTGAAGCTTTCTTT. This translates into CSARDYQGGDTEAFF.

This clonotype was picked up a small number of times. V is TRBV7-9 and J is TRBJ2-5; D is unclear. The CDR3 runs 15 residues. V was cut by 4 bases and J by 1 base, with 13 bases left in between. Germline CDR1 reads SEHNR; CDR2 reads FQNEAQ (reference sequence). The CDR3: CASSSWISGQETQYF. CDR3 nucleotides: TGTGCCAGCAGCTCTTGGATCTCGGGCCAAGAGACCCAGTACTTC.